This TCR beta chain was recorded in a study of shared clonotypes between healthy human individuals. Study as a whole: Used for every donor were three CD4 naive, three CD4 memory, two CD8 naive and one CD8 memory plate. Broader study findings: Among non-shared clonotypes, generation probabilities were lower than among those shared by all four donors. Estimated richness was generally greater in naive than memory subsets.

V shed 6 bases, J shed 4 bases, and the junction held 9 bases outside the gene matches. Looked up from germline, CDR1 is MGHDK and CDR2 is SYGVNS. The length of the CDR3 is 15 residues. A word on this clone: Its antigen is not identified.

The assay was immunoSEQ multiplex PCR, and TCRdb's table has in-frame clones only and misses some. The sample has approximately 99,000 clones, about 71% seen once. This receptor was identified in a woman aged 25 to 39 in good health. Sequenced input: memory CD8+ T cells sorted from blood. Indicated subset: CD45RO+ cells pooled with CCR7-negative TemRA cells. This chain uses TRBV25-1 with TRBJ1-1; 9 bases map to TRBD1. The CDR3 protein is CASRRQGGLGTEAFF. In DNA, the CDR3 is TGTGCCAGCAGACGACAGGGGGGTCTGGGCACTGAAGCTTTCTTT.